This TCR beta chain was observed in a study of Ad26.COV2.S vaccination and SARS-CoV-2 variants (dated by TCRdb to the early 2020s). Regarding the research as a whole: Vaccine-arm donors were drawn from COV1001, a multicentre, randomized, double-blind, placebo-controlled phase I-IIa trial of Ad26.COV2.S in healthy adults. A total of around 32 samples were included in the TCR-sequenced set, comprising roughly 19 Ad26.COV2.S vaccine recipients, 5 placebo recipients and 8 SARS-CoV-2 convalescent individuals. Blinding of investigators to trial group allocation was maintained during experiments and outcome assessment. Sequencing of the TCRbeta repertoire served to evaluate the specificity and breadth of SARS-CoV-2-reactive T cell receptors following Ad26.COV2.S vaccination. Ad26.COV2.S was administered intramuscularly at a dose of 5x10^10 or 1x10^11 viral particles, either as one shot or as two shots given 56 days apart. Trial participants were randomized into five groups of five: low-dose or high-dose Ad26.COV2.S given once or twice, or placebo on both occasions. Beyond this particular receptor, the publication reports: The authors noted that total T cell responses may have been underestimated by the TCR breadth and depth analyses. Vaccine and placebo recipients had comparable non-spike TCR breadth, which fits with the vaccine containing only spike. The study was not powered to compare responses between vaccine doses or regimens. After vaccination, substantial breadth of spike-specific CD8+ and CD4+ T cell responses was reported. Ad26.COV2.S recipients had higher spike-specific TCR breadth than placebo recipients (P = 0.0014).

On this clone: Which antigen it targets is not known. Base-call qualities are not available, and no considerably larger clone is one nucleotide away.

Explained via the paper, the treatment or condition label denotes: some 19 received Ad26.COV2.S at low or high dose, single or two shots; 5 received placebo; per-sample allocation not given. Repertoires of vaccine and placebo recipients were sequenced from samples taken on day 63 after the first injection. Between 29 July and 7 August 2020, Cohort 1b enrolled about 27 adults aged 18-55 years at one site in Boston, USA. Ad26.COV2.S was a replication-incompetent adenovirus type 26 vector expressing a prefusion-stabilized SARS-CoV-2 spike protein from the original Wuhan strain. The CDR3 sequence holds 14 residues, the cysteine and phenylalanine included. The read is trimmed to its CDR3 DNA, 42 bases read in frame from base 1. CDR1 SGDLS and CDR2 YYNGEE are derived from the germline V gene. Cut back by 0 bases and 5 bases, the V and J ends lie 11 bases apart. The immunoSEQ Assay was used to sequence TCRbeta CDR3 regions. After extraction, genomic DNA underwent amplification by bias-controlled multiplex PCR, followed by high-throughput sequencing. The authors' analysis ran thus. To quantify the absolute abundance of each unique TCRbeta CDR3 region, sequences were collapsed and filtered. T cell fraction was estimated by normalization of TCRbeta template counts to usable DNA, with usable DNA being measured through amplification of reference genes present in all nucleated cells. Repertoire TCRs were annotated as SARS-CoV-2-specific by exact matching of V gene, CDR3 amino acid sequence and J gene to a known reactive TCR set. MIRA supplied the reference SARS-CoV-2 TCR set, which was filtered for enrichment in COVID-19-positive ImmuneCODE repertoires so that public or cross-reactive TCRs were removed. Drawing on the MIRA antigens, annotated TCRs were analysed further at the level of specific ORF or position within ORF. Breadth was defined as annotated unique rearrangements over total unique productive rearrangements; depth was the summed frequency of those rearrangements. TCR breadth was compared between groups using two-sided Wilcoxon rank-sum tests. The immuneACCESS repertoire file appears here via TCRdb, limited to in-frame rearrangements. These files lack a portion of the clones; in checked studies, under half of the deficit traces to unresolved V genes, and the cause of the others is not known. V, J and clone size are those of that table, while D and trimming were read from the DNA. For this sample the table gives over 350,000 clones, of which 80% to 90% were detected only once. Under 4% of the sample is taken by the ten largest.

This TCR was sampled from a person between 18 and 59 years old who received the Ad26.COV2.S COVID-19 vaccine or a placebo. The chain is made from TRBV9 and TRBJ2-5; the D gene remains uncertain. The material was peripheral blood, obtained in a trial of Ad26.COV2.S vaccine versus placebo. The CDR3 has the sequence CASSVGPPGETQYF. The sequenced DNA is TGTGCCAGCAGCGTAGGCCCACCCGGGGAGACCCAGTACTTC.